This section outlines one TCR beta chain sequence together with its context. Its antigen is still unknown. Purities over 98% were achieved in all sorted populations. The record originates from a study of beta chain features in type 1 diabetes. Study information: Age, gender, cell numbers and subset yield matched between patients and controls. Study findings and constraints: Moderate yet significant TCRB CDR3 shortening was seen in Type 1 diabetes patients in all four CD4+ subsets.

cDNA synthesis used the whole RNA isolate, giving expressed TCRB sequences. The protocol was immunoSEQ multiplex PCR, while the TCRdb copy is restricted to in-frame clones and leaves out a portion. Counted here are about 270,000 clones, approximately 14% occurring once; the ten biggest clones make up about 0.015%. The sample was naive CD4+ T cells from blood. This TCR was recovered from a man aged 25 to 40 with type 1 diabetes.

CDR3 region: CASSQDRNSYEQYF. The CDR3 bases are TGCGCCAGCAGCCAAGATCGGAACAGCTACGAGCAGTACTTC. This chain uses TRBV4-3 with TRBJ2-7; D is ambiguous. Trimming left V 0 bases short and J 3 bases short, with 9 bases between. CDR1 and CDR2 (germline): LGHNA, YSLEER. The CDR3 consists of 14 residues.